This is a list of T cell receptor beta chains from one sample in a study of identical twins. One entry per CDR3 protein, called by TCRdb with MiXCR from the 5' RACE reads. The data hold about 1.7 million distinct CDR3 sequences, with about 32% observed a single time. Sequencing was performed on cord blood. The receptors shown here come from a newborn girl in good health. CDR3s include the opening cysteine and the closing phenylalanine or tryptophan. The D gene is left open where the match is weak. Some rows have no size entry. The others give once, few or many, or a class for an expanded clone.

D gene: .; clone size: .; J gene: TRBJ2-5; V gene: TRBV12-3/TRBV12-4; CDR3 DNA: TGTGCCAGCAGTACTGGGCCAACCTACAATGAGCAGTACTTC; CDR3 protein: CASSTGPTYNEQYF
D gene: TRBD1; clone size: .; J gene: TRBJ2-7; V gene: TRBV28; CDR3 DNA: TGTGCCAGCACGGACAGGGTTCAGGTTGACGAGCAGTACTTC; CDR3 protein: CASTDRVQVDEQYF
D gene: .; clone size: .; J gene: TRBJ1-2; V gene: TRBV7-9; CDR3 DNA: TGTGCCAGCAGCTTAAGGGACGGCGTCTACACCTTC; CDR3 protein: CASSLRDGVYTF
D gene: .; clone size: .; J gene: TRBJ2-3; V gene: TRBV4-2; CDR3 DNA: TGTGCCAGCGGCCAAGAGGGTTTAGATGGGACGCAGTATTTT; CDR3 protein: CASGQEGLDGTQYF
D gene: .; clone size: .; J gene: TRBJ1-5; V gene: TRBV4-3; CDR3 DNA: .; CDR3 protein: CASSLRFGNQPQHF
D gene: .; clone size: .; J gene: TRBJ1-2; V gene: TRBV20-1; CDR3 DNA: TGCAGTGCTACGGCGGGGTTATATGGCTACACCTTC; CDR3 protein: CSATAGLYGYTF
D gene: .; clone size: .; J gene: TRBJ1-1; V gene: TRBV4-1; CDR3 DNA: TGCGCCAGCAGCCAAGTACCACTTGTGAACACTGAAGCTTTCTTT; CDR3 protein: CASSQVPLVNTEAFF
D gene: .; clone size: .; J gene: TRBJ1-2; V gene: TRBV25-1; CDR3 DNA: TGTGCCAGCAGTGTGCAGAGCTATGGCTACACCTTC; CDR3 protein: CASSVQSYGYTF
D gene: .; clone size: .; J gene: TRBJ2-2; V gene: TRBV3-1; CDR3 DNA: TGTGCCAGCAGCCAAGATTTGGGGCCAAACACCGGGGAGCTGTTTTTT; CDR3 protein: CASSQDLGPNTGELFF
D gene: .; clone size: few; J gene: TRBJ2-3; V gene: TRBV7-9; CDR3 DNA: TGTGCCAGCAGCTTGCGGCAGGATAGCACAGATACGCAGTATTTT; CDR3 protein: CASSLRQDSTDTQYF
D gene: .; clone size: .; J gene: TRBJ2-7; V gene: TRBV4-2; CDR3 DNA: TGTGCCAGCAGCCCTGACACCAGCCCCTACGAGCAGTACTTC; CDR3 protein: CASSPDTSPYEQYF
D gene: .; clone size: few; J gene: TRBJ1-4; V gene: TRBV2; CDR3 DNA: TGTGCCAGCAGTGACCGCGGACTTGACGAAAAACTGTTTTTT; CDR3 protein: CASSDRGLDEKLFF
D gene: .; clone size: .; J gene: TRBJ2-3; V gene: TRBV10-3; CDR3 DNA: TGTGCCATCAGGAATTTAAGGGGGGCGCAGTATTTT; CDR3 protein: CAIRNLRGAQYF
D gene: .; clone size: .; J gene: TRBJ2-3; V gene: TRBV18; CDR3 DNA: TGTGCCAGCGCGATAGCGTCTCCTAGCACAGATACGCAGTATTTT; CDR3 protein: CASAIASPSTDTQYF
D gene: .; clone size: many; J gene: TRBJ2-7; V gene: TRBV12-3/TRBV12-4; CDR3 DNA: TGTGCCAGCAGTACGAGACGGGCGTACGAGCAGTACTTC; CDR3 protein: CASSTRRAYEQYF
D gene: .; clone size: few; J gene: TRBJ2-3; V gene: TRBV19; CDR3 DNA: TGTGCCAGTAGTATGGACGGGTACACAGATACGCAGTATTTT; CDR3 protein: CASSMDGYTDTQYF
D gene: .; clone size: .; J gene: TRBJ1-4; V gene: TRBV15; CDR3 DNA: TGTGCCACCAGCAGAGATCTGAGGCTCTATGGAGGGACTCTCGGTGAAAAACTGTTTTTT; CDR3 protein: CATSRDLRLYGGTLGEKLFF
D gene: .; clone size: few; J gene: TRBJ2-2; V gene: TRBV4-1; CDR3 DNA: TGCGCCAGCAGAAGGACAGCGCTGAACACCGGGGAGCTGTTTTTT; CDR3 protein: CASRRTALNTGELFF
D gene: TRBD1; clone size: .; J gene: TRBJ2-7; V gene: TRBV5-1; CDR3 DNA: TGCGCCCGCAGCCTGTCAGGGGGCTCCTCCTACGAGCAGTACTTC; CDR3 protein: CARSLSGGSSYEQYF
D gene: .; clone size: .; J gene: TRBJ2-3; V gene: TRBV7-2; CDR3 DNA: TGTGCCAGCAGCGCGCTAGAATCCACAGATACGCAGTATTTT; CDR3 protein: CASSALESTDTQYF
D gene: TRBD1; clone size: .; J gene: TRBJ2-7; V gene: TRBV5-1; CDR3 DNA: TGCACCAGCAGCTTAGGACAGGGGTACGAGCAGTACTTC; CDR3 protein: CTSSLGQGYEQYF
D gene: .; clone size: .; J gene: TRBJ2-3; V gene: TRBV28; CDR3 DNA: TGTGCCAGCAGTTGGGCGACTAGGGAAGCAGATACGCAGTATTTT; CDR3 protein: CASSWATREADTQYF
D gene: .; clone size: .; J gene: TRBJ1-4; V gene: TRBV29-1; CDR3 DNA: TGCAGCGTTGAGGACCCCATCGGACAGCCTGCAACTAATGAAAAACTGTTTTTT; CDR3 protein: CSVEDPIGQPATNEKLFF
D gene: TRBD2; clone size: .; J gene: TRBJ2-7; V gene: TRBV25-1; CDR3 DNA: TGTGCCAGCGCTCCCGGACTAGCGGGAGTCTCCTACGAGCAGTACTTC; CDR3 protein: CASAPGLAGVSYEQYF
D gene: .; clone size: few; J gene: TRBJ1-6; V gene: TRBV15; CDR3 DNA: TGTGCCACCAGCATCGCAGCTAATTCACCCCTCCACTTT; CDR3 protein: CATSIAANSPLHF
D gene: TRBD1; clone size: many; J gene: TRBJ2-4; V gene: TRBV29-1; CDR3 DNA: TGCAGCGCCACGACAGGGGGCATGTCCAAAAACATTCAGTACTTC; CDR3 protein: CSATTGGMSKNIQYF
D gene: .; clone size: .; J gene: TRBJ2-1; V gene: TRBV6-6; CDR3 DNA: TGTGCCAGCAGTTACGAAGGACGTTACAATGAGCAGTTCTTC; CDR3 protein: CASSYEGRYNEQFF
D gene: .; clone size: .; J gene: TRBJ1-1; V gene: TRBV28; CDR3 DNA: TGTGCCAGCAGTCCGGACACCTCGAACACTGAAGCTTTCTTT; CDR3 protein: CASSPDTSNTEAFF
D gene: .; clone size: .; J gene: TRBJ2-3; V gene: TRBV20-1; CDR3 DNA: TGCAGTGCGGACAGGGAGGGGACGCAGTATTTT; CDR3 protein: CSADREGTQYF
D gene: .; clone size: .; J gene: TRBJ2-7; V gene: TRBV5-1; CDR3 DNA: TGCGCCAGCAGAAGGGTCGGATCCTACAATGAGCAGTACTTC; CDR3 protein: CASRRVGSYNEQYF
D gene: TRBD2; clone size: .; J gene: TRBJ2-1; V gene: TRBV12-3/TRBV12-4; CDR3 DNA: TGTGCCAGCAGTTACGGACTAGCGGGGAGTCGCGAGCAGTTCTTC; CDR3 protein: CASSYGLAGSREQFF
D gene: TRBD2; clone size: many; J gene: TRBJ2-3; V gene: TRBV2; CDR3 DNA: TGTGCCAGCAGTGATGGACTAGGGAGCACAGATACGCAGTATTTT; CDR3 protein: CASSDGLGSTDTQYF
D gene: TRBD1; clone size: few; J gene: TRBJ1-2; V gene: TRBV7-2; CDR3 DNA: TGTGCCAGCAGCTTAGAGGCAGGGGGATGGAACTATGGCTACACCTTC; CDR3 protein: CASSLEAGGWNYGYTF
D gene: TRBD1; clone size: many; J gene: TRBJ2-1; V gene: TRBV29-1; CDR3 DNA: TGCAGCGTTGTCGACAGGGGGTTAAGTGTTGAGCAGTTCTTC; CDR3 protein: CSVVDRGLSVEQFF
D gene: TRBD1; clone size: .; J gene: TRBJ2-1; V gene: TRBV7-8; CDR3 DNA: TGTGCCAGCAGCTCTAGGACAGGGTTGTACAATGAGCAGTTCTTC; CDR3 protein: CASSSRTGLYNEQFF
D gene: TRBD1; clone size: .; J gene: TRBJ1-6; V gene: TRBV12-3/TRBV12-4; CDR3 DNA: TGTGCCGGCAGCGGGGACAGGGGCGTGATTTCACCCCTCCACTTT; CDR3 protein: CAGSGDRGVISPLHF
D gene: .; clone size: .; J gene: TRBJ2-4; V gene: TRBV20-1; CDR3 DNA: TGCAGTACCGGGGTGGTGGGATCTGCCAAAAACATTCAGTACTTC; CDR3 protein: CSTGVVGSAKNIQYF
D gene: .; clone size: .; J gene: TRBJ1-4; V gene: TRBV6-6; CDR3 DNA: TGTGCCAGCAGAGACCCCGGGACGGACAATGAAAAACTGTTTTTT; CDR3 protein: CASRDPGTDNEKLFF
D gene: TRBD2; clone size: .; J gene: TRBJ2-5; V gene: TRBV20-1; CDR3 DNA: TGCAGTGCTAGAGTAGGCGGGGGGGCTTCTTCAGAGACCCAGTACTTC; CDR3 protein: CSARVGGGASSETQYF
D gene: .; clone size: few; J gene: TRBJ1-6; V gene: TRBV20-1; CDR3 DNA: TGCAGTGCCCAGCGGGGACAACTCAATTCACCCCTCCACTTT; CDR3 protein: CSAQRGQLNSPLHF
D gene: .; clone size: few; J gene: TRBJ2-4; V gene: TRBV5-4; CDR3 DNA: TGTGCCAGCAGCTTGTTGGGAAAAGCCAAAAACATTCAGTACTTC; CDR3 protein: CASSLLGKAKNIQYF
D gene: .; clone size: .; J gene: TRBJ2-7; V gene: TRBV4-1; CDR3 DNA: TGCGCCAGCAGCCAAGATTCGGCAGGGGATCGCGAGCAGTACTTC; CDR3 protein: CASSQDSAGDREQYF
D gene: .; clone size: .; J gene: TRBJ2-7; V gene: TRBV20-1; CDR3 DNA: TGCAGTGCTAGAGATCGCTTACAGGGCAGGTATGGTGAGCAGTACTTC; CDR3 protein: CSARDRLQGRYGEQYF
D gene: .; clone size: many; J gene: TRBJ2-1; V gene: TRBV4-2; CDR3 DNA: TGTGCCAGCAGCCTTCGGAGGGCCAGCTCCTACAATGAGCAGTTCTTC; CDR3 protein: CASSLRRASSYNEQFF
D gene: TRBD2; clone size: few; J gene: TRBJ2-3; V gene: TRBV27; CDR3 DNA: TGTGCCAGCAGTTTAATTTTGACTAGCGGGAAGGCAGATACGCAGTATTTT; CDR3 protein: CASSLILTSGKADTQYF
D gene: TRBD2; clone size: many; J gene: TRBJ2-3; V gene: TRBV4-2; CDR3 DNA: TGTGCCAGCAGCCACCGGGGACTAGCGCCTAGCACAGATACGCAGTATTTT; CDR3 protein: CASSHRGLAPSTDTQYF
D gene: TRBD2; clone size: .; J gene: TRBJ2-1; V gene: TRBV2; CDR3 DNA: TGTGCCAGCAGTGTAGGATTAGCGGGGGGAAGGGAGTTCTTC; CDR3 protein: CASSVGLAGGREFF
D gene: .; clone size: .; J gene: TRBJ2-4; V gene: TRBV12-3/TRBV12-4; CDR3 DNA: TGTGCCAGCAGTTTGGGACCGGTTAACATTCAGTACTTC; CDR3 protein: CASSLGPVNIQYF